A selection of T cell receptor beta chains follows, all from one sample in a study of blood T cells in healthy people across ages. TCRdb reprocessed the 5' RACE reads via MiXCR and lists one record per CDR3 protein. The sample lists roughly 680,000 distinct CDR3 sequences, roughly half occurring once. The sequencing sample was made of blood. The receptors shown here come from a woman over 75 in good health. The CDR3 runs from the conserved cysteine through the conserved F or W. Fields, in order: clone size, V gene, D gene, J gene, CDR3 DNA, CDR3 protein. A D gene is named only where the DNA matches it firmly. For some rows the clone size is stated as once, few or many, or as a class when expanded; others skip it.

clone_size: -; v_call: TRBV5-1; d_call: -; j_call: TRBJ2-3; cdr3_nt: TGCGCCAGCAGCTTGGAGGACCACCGCGATACGCAGTATTTT; cdr3_aa: CASSLEDHRDTQYF
clone_size: -; v_call: TRBV7-3; d_call: TRBD2; j_call: TRBJ2-3; cdr3_nt: TGTGCCAGCAGCTTAAGAGGTCAAGCGGGAGATAACACAGATACGCAGTATTTT; cdr3_aa: CASSLRGQAGDNTDTQYF
clone_size: many; v_call: TRBV4-1; d_call: TRBD2; j_call: TRBJ2-3; cdr3_nt: TGCGCCAGCAGCCAATCCTCCGGGACTACCACAGATACGCAGTATTTT; cdr3_aa: CASSQSSGTTTDTQYF
clone_size: -; v_call: TRBV4-1; d_call: -; j_call: TRBJ2-7; cdr3_nt: TGCGCCAGCAGCCAAGATCCCAGCAGAACCGACGAGCAGTACTTC; cdr3_aa: CASSQDPSRTDEQYF
clone_size: many; v_call: TRBV20-1; d_call: -; j_call: TRBJ1-1; cdr3_nt: TGCAGTGCCACCCCGGGGAACACTGAAGCTTTCTTT; cdr3_aa: CSATPGNTEAFF
clone_size: -; v_call: TRBV28; d_call: -; j_call: TRBJ1-5; cdr3_nt: TGTGCCAGCAGTTCCGAATCGGGCAGATTTACTTTTAATCAGCCCCAGCATTTT; cdr3_aa: CASSSESGRFTFNQPQHF
clone_size: -; v_call: TRBV12-3/TRBV12-4; d_call: -; j_call: TRBJ2-5; cdr3_nt: TGTGCCAGCAGTTCTGCAGGGGCCCAAGAGACCCAGTACTTC; cdr3_aa: CASSSAGAQETQYF
clone_size: -; v_call: TRBV7-7; d_call: -; j_call: TRBJ2-7; cdr3_nt: TGTGCCAGCAGCCGGGATTCGGGTACCCAGTACTTC; cdr3_aa: CASSRDSGTQYF
clone_size: -; v_call: TRBV2; d_call: TRBD1; j_call: TRBJ1-1; cdr3_nt: TGTGCCAGCATGGGGGACAGAAGTATGAACACTGAAGCTTTCTTT; cdr3_aa: CASMGDRSMNTEAFF
clone_size: -; v_call: TRBV7-2; d_call: -; j_call: TRBJ2-7; cdr3_nt: TGTGCCAGCAGCGTTTACTACAATGAGCAGTACTTC; cdr3_aa: CASSVYYNEQYF
clone_size: -; v_call: TRBV29-1; d_call: -; j_call: TRBJ1-3; cdr3_nt: TGCAGCGCCGTCGACACGAGCTCTGGAAACACCATATATTTT; cdr3_aa: CSAVDTSSGNTIYF
clone_size: -; v_call: TRBV3-1; d_call: -; j_call: TRBJ2-1; cdr3_nt: TGTGCCAGCAGCCAGAGGCCCATCATCGAGCAGTTCTTC; cdr3_aa: CASSQRPIIEQFF
clone_size: many; v_call: TRBV7-3; d_call: -; j_call: TRBJ2-1; cdr3_nt: TGTGCCAGCAGCTTAAACTCTGCGGGTCCCTACAATGAGCAGTTCTTC; cdr3_aa: CASSLNSAGPYNEQFF
clone_size: -; v_call: TRBV27; d_call: TRBD1; j_call: TRBJ1-5; cdr3_nt: TGTGCCAGCAGTAGGGGGGACAGGGGGAAAACGGCCCAGCATTTT; cdr3_aa: CASSRGDRGKTAQHF
clone_size: -; v_call: TRBV7-2; d_call: -; j_call: TRBJ1-4; cdr3_nt: TGTGCCAGCAGCCTAGGATGGGAAAAACTGTTTTTT; cdr3_aa: CASSLGWEKLFF
clone_size: few; v_call: TRBV5-1; d_call: -; j_call: TRBJ2-3; cdr3_nt: TGCGCCAGCAGCTTGGCCGACCGATGGAGCACAGATACGCAGTATTTT; cdr3_aa: CASSLADRWSTDTQYF
clone_size: few; v_call: TRBV20-1; d_call: -; j_call: TRBJ2-3; cdr3_nt: TGCAGTGCCCCCCAGGACTCTTCCATGGATACGCAGTATTTT; cdr3_aa: CSAPQDSSMDTQYF
clone_size: once; v_call: TRBV6-6; d_call: -; j_call: TRBJ2-7; cdr3_nt: TGTGCCAGCAGTTACTCTGCGGTGGGCCGGGAGCAGTACTTC; cdr3_aa: CASSYSAVGREQYF
clone_size: many; v_call: TRBV2; d_call: -; j_call: TRBJ1-1; cdr3_nt: TGTGCCAGCAGTGACCGTACAGCTAACACTGAAGCTTTCTTT; cdr3_aa: CASSDRTANTEAFF
clone_size: many; v_call: TRBV5-1; d_call: TRBD2; j_call: TRBJ2-4; cdr3_nt: TGCGCCAGCAGCCCGGGACTAGCGGGAGTGAGAAACATTCAGTACTTC; cdr3_aa: CASSPGLAGVRNIQYF
clone_size: few; v_call: TRBV29-1; d_call: -; j_call: TRBJ1-5; cdr3_nt: TGCAGCGTGGAAGACAGGTCGGGGCAGCCCCAGCATTTT; cdr3_aa: CSVEDRSGQPQHF
clone_size: many; v_call: TRBV28; d_call: -; j_call: TRBJ1-2; cdr3_nt: TGTGCCAGCAGTGGAGAGTATGGCTACACCTTC; cdr3_aa: CASSGEYGYTF
clone_size: -; v_call: TRBV2; d_call: TRBD2; j_call: TRBJ2-1; cdr3_nt: TGTGCCAGCTGTGAAATGCCTAGCGGACTTCTCCAAGAGACCCAGTTCTTC; cdr3_aa: CASCEMPSGLLQETQFF
clone_size: -; v_call: TRBV12-3/TRBV12-4; d_call: -; j_call: TRBJ2-3; cdr3_nt: TGTGCCAGCAGTTTCAGACTGGGCAGGGGGGCCGCAGATACGCAGTATTTT; cdr3_aa: CASSFRLGRGAADTQYF
clone_size: -; v_call: TRBV7-2; d_call: -; j_call: TRBJ2-1; cdr3_nt: TGTGCCAGCAGCTTAGTCCTCCGGTCCTACAATGAGCAGTTCTTC; cdr3_aa: CASSLVLRSYNEQFF
clone_size: many; v_call: TRBV7-2; d_call: -; j_call: TRBJ2-3; cdr3_nt: TGTGCCAGCAGCTCCGACAGGTCTTTGTCGGATACGCAGTATTTT; cdr3_aa: CASSSDRSLSDTQYF
clone_size: -; v_call: TRBV7-8; d_call: TRBD2; j_call: TRBJ2-1; cdr3_nt: TGTGCCAGTACCTCAAACGCGGGGGGTAATCTGTACAATGAGCAGTTCTTC; cdr3_aa: CASTSNAGGNLYNEQFF
clone_size: -; v_call: TRBV4-3; d_call: -; j_call: TRBJ2-7; cdr3_nt: TGCGCCAGCAGCCAAGACAATGGGGGACGGTCAGAGCAGTACTTC; cdr3_aa: CASSQDNGGRSEQYF
clone_size: -; v_call: TRBV29-1; d_call: TRBD1; j_call: TRBJ2-4; cdr3_nt: TGCAGCGCGGAAGCAGGGGGCGAAAACATTCAGTACTTC; cdr3_aa: CSAEAGGENIQYF
clone_size: -; v_call: TRBV30; d_call: -; j_call: TRBJ2-1; cdr3_nt: TGTGCCTGGAAAACGAAGCCCCCCCTAGACGGTGAGCAGTTCTTC; cdr3_aa: CAWKTKPPLDGEQFF
clone_size: many; v_call: TRBV2; d_call: -; j_call: TRBJ2-4; cdr3_nt: TGTGCCAGCACCGTTATAAACATTCAGTACTTC; cdr3_aa: CASTVINIQYF
clone_size: -; v_call: TRBV4-1; d_call: -; j_call: TRBJ2-7; cdr3_nt: TGCGCCAGCAGCCACGTCGTAGGGGTGGAGTACGAGCAGTACTTC; cdr3_aa: CASSHVVGVEYEQYF
clone_size: once; v_call: TRBV7-2; d_call: -; j_call: TRBJ1-6; cdr3_nt: TGTGCCAGCAGTCCGCTAGGGGGTTCCTATAATTCACCCCTCCACTTT; cdr3_aa: CASSPLGGSYNSPLHF
clone_size: -; v_call: TRBV27; d_call: TRBD1; j_call: TRBJ2-4; cdr3_nt: TGTACCAGCAGTTTCGCCGGGACAGGACGGGAGCAGTACTTC; cdr3_aa: CTSSFAGTGREQYF
clone_size: -; v_call: TRBV20-1; d_call: -; j_call: TRBJ2-7; cdr3_nt: TGCAGTGCCCGCGGACTGCAGGCTCGCTCCTACGAGCAGTACTTC; cdr3_aa: CSARGLQARSYEQYF
clone_size: -; v_call: TRBV7-8; d_call: -; j_call: TRBJ2-1; cdr3_nt: TGTGCCAGCAGCAATAGAGATTTGGTCTTTAACCACAATGAGCAGTTCTTC; cdr3_aa: CASSNRDLVFNHNEQFF
clone_size: -; v_call: TRBV7-3; d_call: TRBD2; j_call: TRBJ2-5; cdr3_nt: TGTGCCAGCAGCCAGACTAGCGGGGAAGAGACCCAGTACTTC; cdr3_aa: CASSQTSGEETQYF
clone_size: -; v_call: TRBV7-9; d_call: TRBD1; j_call: TRBJ2-1; cdr3_nt: TGTGCCAGCAGGACAACGACAGGGTTGGACAATGAGCAGTTCTTC; cdr3_aa: CASRTTTGLDNEQFF
clone_size: many; v_call: TRBV25-1; d_call: -; j_call: TRBJ2-5; cdr3_nt: TGTGCCAGCAGTGGACAGAAGATCCTGCGAGAGACCCAGTACTTC; cdr3_aa: CASSGQKILRETQYF
clone_size: few; v_call: TRBV7-9; d_call: -; j_call: TRBJ2-4; cdr3_nt: TGTGCCAGCAGCTTAGCGACCCACCGGGCAGACCTGGCCAAAAACATTCAGTACTTC; cdr3_aa: CASSLATHRADLAKNIQYF
clone_size: few; v_call: TRBV28; d_call: -; j_call: TRBJ1-1; cdr3_nt: TGTGCCAGCAGTACAGCGGGACGGTACACTGAAGCTTTCTTT; cdr3_aa: CASSTAGRYTEAFF
clone_size: few; v_call: TRBV5-1; d_call: -; j_call: TRBJ2-2; cdr3_nt: TGCGCCAGCAGCTCCTCTGTGGGGGCGAACACCGGGGAGCTGTTTTTT; cdr3_aa: CASSSSVGANTGELFF
clone_size: -; v_call: TRBV4-2; d_call: TRBD2; j_call: TRBJ2-3; cdr3_nt: TGTGCCAGCAGCCCCCAGGACGTACTAGCGGGAAAAGATACGCAGTATTTT; cdr3_aa: CASSPQDVLAGKDTQYF
clone_size: -; v_call: TRBV12-3/TRBV12-4; d_call: -; j_call: TRBJ2-2; cdr3_nt: TGTGCCAGCAGCCCTTTGCGGAGAAACACCGGGGAGCTGTTTTTT; cdr3_aa: CASSPLRRNTGELFF
clone_size: -; v_call: TRBV12-3/TRBV12-4; d_call: -; j_call: TRBJ1-2; cdr3_nt: TGTGCCAGCAGTTTAGCGGAACAGTCGTTTGGCTACACCTTC; cdr3_aa: CASSLAEQSFGYTF
clone_size: -; v_call: TRBV20-1; d_call: TRBD2; j_call: TRBJ2-1; cdr3_nt: TGCAGTGCTAGAGTGACTAGCGCCACCTACAATGAGCAGTTCTTC; cdr3_aa: CSARVTSATYNEQFF
clone_size: -; v_call: TRBV3-1; d_call: TRBD1; j_call: TRBJ1-4; cdr3_nt: TGTGCCAGCACCCGGGACAGCCTTAATGAAAAACTGTTTTTT; cdr3_aa: CASTRDSLNEKLFF
clone_size: -; v_call: TRBV6-6; d_call: -; j_call: TRBJ2-3; cdr3_nt: TGTGCCAGCAGGGCGCCCGACACAGATACGCAGTATTTT; cdr3_aa: CASRAPDTDTQYF
clone_size: many; v_call: TRBV18; d_call: -; j_call: TRBJ1-5; cdr3_nt: TGTGCCAGCTCACCGGCGGGGGGCGGACAGCCCCAGCATTTT; cdr3_aa: CASSPAGGGQPQHF
clone_size: -; v_call: TRBV15; d_call: -; j_call: TRBJ1-1; cdr3_nt: TGTGCCACCCAGAACCGCAGGGCCACTGAAGCTTTCTTT; cdr3_aa: CATQNRRATEAFF
clone_size: -; v_call: TRBV5-6; d_call: -; j_call: TRBJ2-7; cdr3_nt: TGTGCCAGCAGCTTGTGGCAGTCCTACGAGCAGTACTTC; cdr3_aa: CASSLWQSYEQYF
clone_size: few; v_call: TRBV7-2; d_call: -; j_call: TRBJ2-5; cdr3_nt: TGTGCCAGCAGCCTCTTCAATGAGCAGTACTTC; cdr3_aa: CASSLFNEQYF
clone_size: many; v_call: TRBV20-1; d_call: -; j_call: TRBJ2-1; cdr3_nt: TGCAGTGCTAGAGATCCTGTGGGGAATGAGCAGTTCTTC; cdr3_aa: CSARDPVGNEQFF
clone_size: -; v_call: TRBV7-9; d_call: -; j_call: TRBJ2-3; cdr3_nt: TGTGCCAGCAGTCACGGGTCTCAGAGCGTTCCGACAGATACGCAGTATTTT; cdr3_aa: CASSHGSQSVPTDTQYF
clone_size: many; v_call: TRBV11-2; d_call: -; j_call: TRBJ2-4; cdr3_nt: TGTGCCAGCAGCTTAGCCCCGGGGGAGGACTCCAAAAACATTCAGTACTTC; cdr3_aa: CASSLAPGEDSKNIQYF
clone_size: many; v_call: TRBV7-9; d_call: -; j_call: TRBJ2-2; cdr3_nt: TGTGCCAGCAGTTTGAGCACCGGGGAGCTGTTTTTT; cdr3_aa: CASSLSTGELFF
clone_size: -; v_call: TRBV27; d_call: TRBD1; j_call: TRBJ2-2; cdr3_nt: TGTGCCAGCACCGGGACAGTCACCGGGGAGCTGTTTTTT; cdr3_aa: CASTGTVTGELFF
clone_size: few; v_call: TRBV6-5; d_call: -; j_call: TRBJ2-3; cdr3_nt: TGTGCCAGCAGTTACCTAGGGAGACCCACAGATACGCAGTATTTT; cdr3_aa: CASSYLGRPTDTQYF
clone_size: -; v_call: TRBV11-3; d_call: -; j_call: TRBJ1-1; cdr3_nt: TGTGCCAGCAGCTATTCCTTTGGCACTGAAGCTTTCTTT; cdr3_aa: CASSYSFGTEAFF
clone_size: few; v_call: TRBV12-3/TRBV12-4; d_call: -; j_call: TRBJ1-1; cdr3_nt: TGTGCCAGCAGTTTAGCGCTAGGGTCGAGGACTGAAGCTTTCTTT; cdr3_aa: CASSLALGSRTEAFF